The rows below give T cell receptor beta chains drawn from one sample of a study of Ad26.COV2.S vaccination and SARS-CoV-2 variants. The assay was immunoSEQ multiplex PCR, and TCRdb's table has in-frame clones only and misses some. The table records about 420,000 clones, over 75% of them present only once. The material was peripheral blood, obtained in a trial of Ad26.COV2.S vaccine versus placebo. These receptors originate from a person aged 18-60 years who received the Ad26.COV2.S COVID-19 vaccine or a placebo. Each CDR3 is given with its conserved first and last residue. Each record gives: J gene, D gene, V gene, clone size, CDR3 DNA, CDR3 protein. D genes are given only for firm matches. For some rows the clone size is stated as once, few or many, or as a class when expanded; others skip it.

J gene: TRBJ2-3; D gene: .; V gene: TRBV28; clone size: .; CDR3 DNA: TGTGCCAGCAGTTACCTGGGATCTAGGAAAGATACGCAGTATTTT; CDR3 protein: CASSYLGSRKDTQYF
J gene: TRBJ2-3; D gene: TRBD2; V gene: TRBV7-9; clone size: .; CDR3 DNA: TGTGCCAGCAGCTGGGGGGGACGCCGCCCAGATACGCAGTATTTT; CDR3 protein: CASSWGGRRPDTQYF
J gene: TRBJ1-1; D gene: .; V gene: TRBV19; clone size: .; CDR3 DNA: TGTGCCAGTAGTGCGACAGCAATGAACACTGAAGCTTTCTTT; CDR3 protein: CASSATAMNTEAFF
J gene: TRBJ2-3; D gene: TRBD2; V gene: TRBV9; clone size: .; CDR3 DNA: TGTGCCAGCAGCGTACATGGTCTAGCGGGGTACACAGATACGCAGTATTTT; CDR3 protein: CASSVHGLAGYTDTQYF
J gene: TRBJ2-1; D gene: .; V gene: TRBV19; clone size: .; CDR3 DNA: TGTGCCAGTAGTACGCCCGGACAAGACTACAATGAGCAGTTCTTC; CDR3 protein: CASSTPGQDYNEQFF
J gene: TRBJ2-3; D gene: TRBD2; V gene: TRBV6-1; clone size: .; CDR3 DNA: TGTGCCAGCAGTGCGACTAGCGGGGGGGATACTAGCACAGATACGCAGTATTTT; CDR3 protein: CASSATSGGDTSTDTQYF
J gene: TRBJ1-2; D gene: .; V gene: TRBV27; clone size: .; CDR3 DNA: TGTGCCAGCAAGCTACAGGGTCACTTCGCAGCCTATGGCTACACCTTC; CDR3 protein: CASKLQGHFAAYGYTF
J gene: TRBJ2-7; D gene: .; V gene: TRBV7-9; clone size: few; CDR3 DNA: TGTGCCAGCAGCTTACAGGGCGAGCAGTACTTC; CDR3 protein: CASSLQGEQYF
J gene: TRBJ1-4; D gene: TRBD1; V gene: TRBV19; clone size: .; CDR3 DNA: TGTGCCAGTAGTATTGGAAGAGGGGGCGGTGAAAAACTGTTTTTT; CDR3 protein: CASSIGRGGGEKLFF
J gene: TRBJ1-4; D gene: TRBD1; V gene: TRBV28; clone size: .; CDR3 DNA: TGTGCCAGCAGTTTCCCTCCGGGACAGGGGTCTCCTCTAAATGAAAAACTGTTTTTT; CDR3 protein: CASSFPPGQGSPLNEKLFF
J gene: TRBJ2-1; D gene: .; V gene: TRBV11-2; clone size: .; CDR3 DNA: TGTGCCAGCAGCTTATTGAGCAGCTCCTACAATGAGCAGTTCTTC; CDR3 protein: CASSLLSSSYNEQFF
J gene: TRBJ2-5; D gene: TRBD1; V gene: TRBV5-4; clone size: .; CDR3 DNA: TGTGCCAGCAGCCCAAGGACAGGGGAAGAGACCCAGTACTTC; CDR3 protein: CASSPRTGEETQYF
J gene: TRBJ2-1; D gene: TRBD2; V gene: TRBV7-6; clone size: .; CDR3 DNA: TGTGCCAGCAGCTTATCAAAGCGGGGGGGCTCCTACAATGAGCAGTTCTTC; CDR3 protein: CASSLSKRGGSYNEQFF
J gene: TRBJ1-1; D gene: TRBD1; V gene: TRBV6-5; clone size: .; CDR3 DNA: TGTGCCAGCAGTTTGACAGGGGGCGCGTCTGAAGCTTTCTTT; CDR3 protein: CASSLTGGASEAFF
J gene: TRBJ1-6; D gene: .; V gene: TRBV6-2/TRBV6-3; clone size: .; CDR3 DNA: TGTGCCAGCAGTTACCTGACAGGAGCCAATTCACCCCTCCACTTT; CDR3 protein: CASSYLTGANSPLHF